What follows are 21 T cell receptor beta chains derived from one specimen sequenced in a study of tumor-infiltrating lymphocytes in localized non-small cell lung cancer. Repertoires were generated with immunoSEQ multiplex PCR, while TCRdb's copy carries only in-frame clones and drops some. The repertoire holds about 16,000 clones, 55% to 70% seen once, with 6.5% in the top ten. The sample was lung tumor tissue. These receptors were obtained from a human donor with non-small cell lung cancer.

The chain uses TRBV6-1 and TRBJ2-6, with TRBD1 matching over 7 bases. J was trimmed by 2 bases and V by 4 bases; bases with no gene match: 8. Germline V gives CDR1 MNHNS, CDR2 SASEGT. The CDR3 consists of 17 residues. Here the CDR3 DNA reads TGTGCCAGCAGTGTGACAGGGTGGGGGACTGGGGCCAACGTCCTGACTTTC. Encoded protein: CASSVTGWGTGANVLTF.

This clone was picked up a small number of times. This chain uses TRBV18 with TRBJ2-7, with D maybe TRBD2 (6 bases). Trimming removed 0 bases at V and 5 bases at J, with 11 bases between. Germline CDR1 and CDR2: KGHSH and LQKENI. The CDR3 length is 14 residues. The CDR3 sequence is CASSPPTGADEQYF. The CDR3 nucleotides read TGTGCCAGCTCACCACCTACGGGAGCCGACGAGCAGTACTTC. Full variable domain (outside the CDR3, taken from reference TRBV18 and TRBJ2-7): NAGVMQNPRHLVRRRGQEARLRCSPMKGHSHVYWYRQLPEEGLKFMVYLQKENIIDESGMPKERFSAEFPKEGPSILRIQQVVRGDSAAYFCASSPPTGADEQYFGPGTRLTVT.

In its sample, this clone is medium-sized. The rearrangement links TRBV28 to TRBJ1-1; D remains ambiguous. The CDR3 loop spans 12 amino acids. The V end lost 2 bases, the J end lost 11 bases, and 12 bases lay between the germline ends. CDR1 is MDHEN, CDR2 SYDVKM, per germline. The CDR3 nucleotides are TGTGCCAGCAGTTTAGTAGCCCGAGGGGCTTTCTTT. Protein: CASSLVARGAFF.

The CDR3 spells CASSQTGTSLHF. The CDR3 DNA follows: TGTGCCAGCAGCCAAACCGGGACGTCACTTCATTTT. V gene TRBV7-9 combines with J gene TRBJ1-5; the D gene is possibly TRBD1 (5 bases). The CDR3 loop spans 12 amino acids. CDR1 and CDR2 (germline): SEHNR, FQNEAQ (reference sequence). Trimming cost V 5 bases and J 16 bases, with 18 bases left between them.

J is TRBJ2-2 and V is TRBV5-1; 8 bases agree with TRBD2. From germline, CDR1 is SGHRS and CDR2 YFSETQ. There are 16 residues in the CDR3. V shed 4 bases, J shed 4 bases, and the junction held 9 bases outside the gene matches. CDR3: CASSPGRRGGTGELFF. The CDR3 nucleotides are TGCGCCAGCAGCCCCGGCCGTCGGGGGGGCACCGGGGAGCTGTTTTTT. The entire variable domain, with the rest obtained from reference TRBV5-1 and TRBJ2-2, is as follows: KAGVTQTPRYLIKTRGQQVTLSCSPISGHRSVSWYQQTPGQGLQFLFEYFSETQRNKGNFPGRFSGRQFSNSRSEMNVSTLELGDSALYLCASSPGRRGGTGELFFGEGSRLTVL.

This chain joins TRBV5-1 and TRBJ2-7; 7 bases map to TRBD1. Germline CDR1 is SGHRS and CDR2 is YFSETQ. V dropped 0 bases and J dropped 3; count of bases not matched to a gene: 6. There are 15 residues in the CDR3. The CDR3 nucleotides are TGCGCCAGCAGCTTGGAGGGGGACAGCGGCTACGAGCAGTACTTC. Translation: CASSLEGDSGYEQYF.

A note on this clone: Relative to the germline gene, one junction end is altered; a read error may explain this. V and J are TRBV4-1 and TRBJ1-1; D gene ambiguous. This CDR3 spans 12 amino acids. Germline V gene sequence: CDR1 MGHRA, CDR2 YSYEKL. CDR3 in DNA: TGCGCCAGCAGCCAAGACCCCTTCCCGCTGATCTTT. It is translated as CASSQDPFPLIF.

This clone appeared a few times. The DNA for the CDR3 is TGCGCCAGCAGCTTGGACGGGGAGTTCGAAGCTTTCTTT. It translates to CASSLDGEFEAFF. This chain uses TRBV5-1 with TRBJ1-1, with D hard to call. This CDR3 comprises 13 residues. V dropped 0 bases and J dropped 8 bases, with 11 bases sitting between them. Germline CDR1 reads SGHRS; CDR2 reads YFSETQ.

This chain connects TRBV11-2 to TRBJ1-4; TRBD1 is a possible D gene (5 bases). Germline V gene data show CDR1 as SGHAT and CDR2 as FQNNGV. The CDR3 extends over 14 amino acids. V was cut by 1 base and J by 2 bases, with 5 bases left in between. CDR3 amino acids: CASSLGGTNEKLFF. The CDR3 coding sequence is TGTGCCAGCAGCTTAGGGGGCACTAATGAAAAACTGTTTTTT. Full variable domain (outside the CDR3, taken from reference TRBV11-2 and TRBJ1-4): EAGVAQSPRYKIIEKRQSVAFWCNPISGHATLYWYQQILGQGPKLLIQFQNNGVVDDSQLPKDRFSAERLKGVDSTLKIQPAKLEDSAVYLCASSLGGTNEKLFFGSGTQLSVL.

The rearrangement uses TRBV19 and TRBJ2-7, with 8 bases matching TRBD1. Germline V gene sequence: CDR1 LNHDA, CDR2 SQIVND (reference sequence). V shed 3 bases and J 5 bases; nucleotides not matched to a gene: 6. The CDR3 length is 14 residues. In nucleotides, the CDR3 is TGTGCCAGTAGTATGGGACAGGCGATCAACGAGCAGTACTTC. It is translated as CASSMGQAINEQYF.

This clone was detected only a few times. The gene calls are TRBV7-6 and TRBJ2-7; weak D call: TRBD1 (5 bases). There are 13 residues in the CDR3. V lost 1 base to trimming and J lost 5 bases, with 9 bases between them. From germline, CDR1 is SGHVS and CDR2 FNYEAQ. The CDR3 sequence is CASSLGGRNEQYF. The CDR3 DNA follows: TGTGCCAGCAGCTTAGGGGGCCGGAACGAGCAGTACTTC.

This chain uses TRBV28 with TRBJ1-5; 10 bases fit TRBD1. The CDR3 has 19 residues. The ends lost 3 bases at V and 0 bases at J; junction bases unmatched: 11. Germline CDR1 reads MDHEN; CDR2 reads SYDVKM. The CDR3 coding sequence is TGTGCCAGCAGTTTGGAATCCGGGACAGGGGTGTATAGCAATCAGCCCCAGCATTTT. As protein: CASSLESGTGVYSNQPQHF.

The V gene is TRBV6-6, the J gene TRBJ2-5, with TRBD2 matching 12 bases. Germline V CDR1 and CDR2: MNHNY, SVGAGI (reference sequence). Trimming took 8 bases from V and 5 from J; bases not matched to a gene: 9. The CDR3 sequence is 15 residues long. The CDR3 region has the DNA TGTGCCAGCGGAGCTAGCGGGGGGGCCAGGGAGACCCAGTACTTC. This encodes CASGASGGARETQYF.

The gene calls are TRBV18 and TRBJ1-6, with a tentative D call TRBD1 (5 bases). V shed 2 bases and J shed 7 bases, with 12 bases lying between them. The germline V gene encodes CDR1 KGHSH and CDR2 LQKENI. This CDR3 comprises 15 residues. Here the CDR3 DNA reads TGTGCCAGCTCACCAAGGGCCCGGGACAATTCACCCCTCCACTTT. Translated: CASSPRARDNSPLHF.

This clone has just a few counts. The rearrangement links TRBV18 to TRBJ2-5; D is perhaps TRBD1 (5 bases). V lost 4 bases, J lost 0 bases, and 6 bases lay in between. This CDR3 is 13 amino acids long. Germline V CDR1 and CDR2: KGHSH, LQKENI. The CDR3 is CASSQGYQETQYF. The CDR3 bases are TGTGCCAGCTCACAGGGGTACCAAGAGACCCAGTACTTC.

The rearrangement joins TRBV4-2 to TRBJ1-6; D gene unclear. The V gene's germline CDR1 is LGHNA and CDR2 YNFKEQ. V was cut by 4 bases and J by 9 bases, with 7 bases left in between. The CDR3 length is 12 residues. The CDR3 sequence: CASSPQSSPLHF. In DNA, the CDR3 is TGTGCCAGCAGCCCACAGTCTTCACCCCTCCACTTT.

This clone has only a few counts. This chain links TRBV2 with TRBJ1-4; D gene uncertain. From germline, CDR1 is SNHLY and CDR2 FYNNEI. The CDR3 extends over 14 amino acids. V was shortened by 6 bases and J by 3 bases, with 11 bases between the two germline ends. CDR3 region: CASRRSEANEKLFF. Here the CDR3 DNA reads TGTGCCAGCAGAAGAAGTGAGGCTAATGAAAAACTGTTTTTT.

The chain carries TRBV18 and TRBJ2-7; perhaps TRBD1 as D (5 bases). Germline V gene data show CDR1 as KGHSH and CDR2 as LQKENI. Trimming removed 3 bases from V and 5 bases from J, with 14 bases in between. The CDR3 loop spans 14 amino acids. Here the CDR3 DNA reads TGTGCCAGCTCACCGGTCGACAGAGACCACGAGCAGTACTTC. Protein sequence: CASSPVDRDHEQYF.

This clone showed up just a few times. CDR3 loop: CASSDRATNEKLFF. In nucleotides, the CDR3 is TGTGCCAGCAGTGACAGGGCAACTAATGAAAAACTGTTTTTT. V usage is TRBV6-1 and J usage is TRBJ1-4; maybe TRBD1 (5 bases). Germline assignment: CDR1 MNHNS and CDR2 SASEGT. The CDR3 sequence is 14 residues long. V lost 3 bases and J lost 0, with 5 bases in between.

This chain uses TRBV6-5 with TRBJ1-1; no reliable D call. This CDR3 is 12 amino acids long. Trimming removed 2 bases from V and 6 bases from J, with 7 bases in between. From germline, CDR1 is MNHEY and CDR2 SVGAGI. The CDR3 is CASSYREAEAFF. For the CDR3, the DNA is TGTGCCAGCAGTTACCGTGAGGCTGAAGCTTTCTTT.

This clone has only one observation. The chain recombines TRBV7-2 with TRBJ2-1; TRBD1 might be the D (5 bases). Germline V CDR1 and CDR2: SGHTA, FQGNSA. Trimming pared 4 bases from V and 8 bases from J, leaving 15 bases between. CDR3 size: 14 residues. CDR3 in amino acids: CASSYLVGADEQFF. CDR3 in DNA: TGTGCCAGCAGCTATTTAGTTGGGGCGGATGAGCAGTTCTTC.